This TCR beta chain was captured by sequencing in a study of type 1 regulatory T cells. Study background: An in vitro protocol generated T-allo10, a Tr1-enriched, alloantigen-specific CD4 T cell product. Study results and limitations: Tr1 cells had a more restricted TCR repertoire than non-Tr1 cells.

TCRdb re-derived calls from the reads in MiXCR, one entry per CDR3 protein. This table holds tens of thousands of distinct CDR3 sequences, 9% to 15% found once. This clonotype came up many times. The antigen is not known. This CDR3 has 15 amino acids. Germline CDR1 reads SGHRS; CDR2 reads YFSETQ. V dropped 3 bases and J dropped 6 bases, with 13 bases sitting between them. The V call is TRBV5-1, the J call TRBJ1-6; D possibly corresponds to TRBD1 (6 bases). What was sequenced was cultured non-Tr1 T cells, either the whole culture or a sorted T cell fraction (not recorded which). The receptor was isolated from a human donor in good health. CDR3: CASSSERTANSPLHF. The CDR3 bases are TGCGCCAGCAGCTCAGAGAGGACAGCTAATTCACCCCTCCACTTT.